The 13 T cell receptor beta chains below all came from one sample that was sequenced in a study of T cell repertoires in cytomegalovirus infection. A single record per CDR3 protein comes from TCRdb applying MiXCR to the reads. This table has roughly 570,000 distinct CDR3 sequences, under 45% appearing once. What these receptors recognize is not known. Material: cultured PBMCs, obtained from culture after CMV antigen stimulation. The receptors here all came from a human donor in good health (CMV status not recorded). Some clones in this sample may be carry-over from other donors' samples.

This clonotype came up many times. The CDR3 is CASSFGSITDTQYF. The CDR3 coding sequence is TGTGCCAGCAGCTTTGGGTCTATCACAGATACGCAGTATTTT. This chain joins TRBV7-2 and TRBJ2-3; no firm D call. This CDR3 has 14 residues. In germline, CDR1 is SGHTA, CDR2 FQGNSA. V dropped 3 bases and J dropped 2 bases, with 9 bases sitting between them. Based on the CDR3 plus reference TRBV7-2 and TRBJ2-3, the full variable domain is GAGVSQSPSNKVTEKGKDVELRCDPISGHTALYWYRQSLGQGLEFLIYFQGNSAPDKSGLPSDRFSAERTGGSVSTLTIQRTQQEDSAVYLCASSFGSITDTQYFGPGTRLTVL.

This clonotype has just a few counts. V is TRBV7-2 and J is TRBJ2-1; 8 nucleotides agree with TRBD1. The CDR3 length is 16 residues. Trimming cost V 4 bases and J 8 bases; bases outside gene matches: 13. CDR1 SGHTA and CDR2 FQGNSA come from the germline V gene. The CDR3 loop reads CASSSFLPGTGDEQFF. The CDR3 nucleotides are TGTGCCAGCAGCTCTTTTCTTCCCGGGACAGGAGATGAGCAGTTCTTC.

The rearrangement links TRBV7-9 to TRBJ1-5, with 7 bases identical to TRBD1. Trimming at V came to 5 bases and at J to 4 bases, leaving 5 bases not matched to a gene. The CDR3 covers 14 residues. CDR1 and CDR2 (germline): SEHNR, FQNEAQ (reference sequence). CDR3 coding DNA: TGTGCCAGCAGCCGTACGACAGGGAATCAGCCCCAGCATTTT. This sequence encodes CASSRTTGNQPQHF.

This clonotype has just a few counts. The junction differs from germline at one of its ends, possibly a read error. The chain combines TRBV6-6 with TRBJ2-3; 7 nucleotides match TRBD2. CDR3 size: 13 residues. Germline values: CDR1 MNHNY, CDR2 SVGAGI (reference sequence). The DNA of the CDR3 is TGTGCCAGCAGTCACTCGGGGGGTGATACGCAGTATTTT. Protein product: CASSHSGGDTQYF.

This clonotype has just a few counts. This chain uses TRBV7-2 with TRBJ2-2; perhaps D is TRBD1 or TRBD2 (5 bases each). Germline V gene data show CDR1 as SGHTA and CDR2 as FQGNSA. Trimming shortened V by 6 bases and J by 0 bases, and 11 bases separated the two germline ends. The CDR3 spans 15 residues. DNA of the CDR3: TGTGCCAGCAGGATCGGGGCTCCGAACACCGGGGAGCTGTTTTTT. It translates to CASRIGAPNTGELFF.

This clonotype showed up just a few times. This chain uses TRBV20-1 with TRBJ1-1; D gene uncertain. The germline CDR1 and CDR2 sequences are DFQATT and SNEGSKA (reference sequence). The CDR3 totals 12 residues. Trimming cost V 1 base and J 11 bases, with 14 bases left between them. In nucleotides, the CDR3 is TGCAGTGCTAGAGCCGTGAAGGCCGTGGCTTTCTTT. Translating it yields CSARAVKAVAFF.

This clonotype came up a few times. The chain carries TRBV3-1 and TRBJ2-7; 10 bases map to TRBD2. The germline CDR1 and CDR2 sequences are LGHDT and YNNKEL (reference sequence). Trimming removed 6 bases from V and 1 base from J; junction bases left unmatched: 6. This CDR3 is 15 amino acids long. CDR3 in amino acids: CASSLQRGGSYEQYF. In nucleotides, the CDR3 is TGTGCCAGCAGTCTTCAGCGGGGGGGTTCCTACGAGCAGTACTTC.

The CDR3: CASSATNSPLHF. The CDR3 DNA reads TGTGCCAGCAGCGCCACAAATTCACCCCTCCACTTT. The chain combines TRBV7-9 with TRBJ1-6; D uncertain. Germline CDR1 is SEHNR and CDR2 is FQNEAQ (reference sequence). The CDR3 totals 12 residues. Trimming removed 5 bases at V and 7 bases at J, with 6 bases between.

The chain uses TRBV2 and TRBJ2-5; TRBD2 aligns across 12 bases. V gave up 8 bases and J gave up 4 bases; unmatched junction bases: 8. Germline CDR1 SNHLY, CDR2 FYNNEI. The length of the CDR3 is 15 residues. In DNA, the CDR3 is TGTGCCAGCCTCCCTGAACTAGCGGGGGGAGAGACCCAGTACTTC. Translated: CASLPELAGGETQYF.

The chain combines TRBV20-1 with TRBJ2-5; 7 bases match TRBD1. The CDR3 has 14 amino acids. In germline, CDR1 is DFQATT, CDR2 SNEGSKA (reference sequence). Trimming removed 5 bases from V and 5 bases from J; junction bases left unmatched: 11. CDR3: CSAGYTGVGETQYF. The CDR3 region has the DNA TGCAGTGCTGGCTACACAGGGGTTGGGGAGACCCAGTACTTC.

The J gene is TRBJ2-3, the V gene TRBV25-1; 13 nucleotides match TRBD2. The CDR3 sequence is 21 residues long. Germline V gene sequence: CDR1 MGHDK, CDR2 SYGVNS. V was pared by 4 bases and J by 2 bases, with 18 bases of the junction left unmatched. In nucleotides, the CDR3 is TGTGCCAGCAGTGCCATGCCAGGACTAGCGGGAGATTGGGTTACCACAGATACGCAGTATTTT. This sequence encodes CASSAMPGLAGDWVTTDTQYF.

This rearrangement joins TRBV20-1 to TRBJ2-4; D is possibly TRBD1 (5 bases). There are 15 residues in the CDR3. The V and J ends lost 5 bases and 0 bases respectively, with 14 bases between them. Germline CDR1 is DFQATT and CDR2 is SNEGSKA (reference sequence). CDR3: CSARPRALAKNIQYF. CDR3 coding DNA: TGCAGTGCTCGACCCAGGGCACTAGCCAAAAACATTCAGTACTTC.

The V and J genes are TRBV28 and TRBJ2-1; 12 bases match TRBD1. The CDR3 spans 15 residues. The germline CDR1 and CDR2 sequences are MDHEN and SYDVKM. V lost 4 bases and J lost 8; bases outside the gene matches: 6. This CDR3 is CASSSPGQGAYEQFF. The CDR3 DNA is TGTGCCAGCAGTTCTCCGGGACAGGGGGCGTATGAGCAGTTCTTC.